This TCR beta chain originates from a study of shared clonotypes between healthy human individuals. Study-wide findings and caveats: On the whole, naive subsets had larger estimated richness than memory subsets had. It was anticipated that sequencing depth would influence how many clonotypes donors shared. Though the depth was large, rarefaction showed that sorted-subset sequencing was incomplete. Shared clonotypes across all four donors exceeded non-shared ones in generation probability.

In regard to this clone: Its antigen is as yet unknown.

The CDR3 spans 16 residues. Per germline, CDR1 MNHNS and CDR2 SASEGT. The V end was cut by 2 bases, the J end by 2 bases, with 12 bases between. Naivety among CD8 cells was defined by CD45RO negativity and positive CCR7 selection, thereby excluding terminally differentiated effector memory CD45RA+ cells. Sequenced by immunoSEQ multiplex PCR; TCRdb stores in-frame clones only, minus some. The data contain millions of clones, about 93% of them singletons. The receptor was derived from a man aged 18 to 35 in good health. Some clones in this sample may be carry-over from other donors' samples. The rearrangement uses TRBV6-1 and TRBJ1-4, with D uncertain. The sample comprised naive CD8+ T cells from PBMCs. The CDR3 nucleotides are TGTGCCAGCAGTGAATGGAATGGGTCTACTAATGAAAAACTGTTTTTT. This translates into CASSEWNGSTNEKLFF.